This T cell receptor (beta chain) was captured by sequencing in a study of T cells in Graves' hyperthyroidism and ophthalmopathy. Whole-study context: Upon initial diagnosis and before any treatment, peripheral blood was collected.

This clonotype was recorded at least ten times. Antigen unknown. Authors of the study amplified TCR beta CDR3 regions from RNA transcripts. RT-PCR in the first round (using the HTBI primer set) targeted the TCR CDR3. TCRdb reprocessed the multiplex PCR reads via MiXCR and lists one record per CDR3 protein. The table shows around 340,000 distinct CDR3 sequences, with roughly 15% occurring only once. CDR1 is MDHEN, CDR2 SYDVKM, per germline. Trimming left V 11 bases short and J 4 bases short, with 17 bases between. The length of the CDR3 is 13 residues. Study-level results: It was a median 6.5 months before onset that the model predicted ophthalmopathy. Ophthalmopathy and stable hyperthyroidism were told apart by a 13 V-J model.

The chain links TRBV28 to TRBJ1-1; unclear D gene. Specimen: blood. The clonotype was recovered from a man younger than 40 with Graves' hyperthyroidism. CDR3 protein: CASSLGEFTEAFF. The CDR3 DNA sequence: TGTGCCTCCTCCCTCGGGGAGTTCACTGAAGCTTTCTTT. Full variable domain (remainder filled in from reference TRBV28 and TRBJ1-1): DVKVTQSSRYLVKRTGEKVFLECVQDMDHENMFWYRQDPGLGLRLIYFSYDVKMKEKGDIPEGYSVSREKKERFSLILESASTNQTSMYLCASSLGEFTEAFFGQGTRLTVV.